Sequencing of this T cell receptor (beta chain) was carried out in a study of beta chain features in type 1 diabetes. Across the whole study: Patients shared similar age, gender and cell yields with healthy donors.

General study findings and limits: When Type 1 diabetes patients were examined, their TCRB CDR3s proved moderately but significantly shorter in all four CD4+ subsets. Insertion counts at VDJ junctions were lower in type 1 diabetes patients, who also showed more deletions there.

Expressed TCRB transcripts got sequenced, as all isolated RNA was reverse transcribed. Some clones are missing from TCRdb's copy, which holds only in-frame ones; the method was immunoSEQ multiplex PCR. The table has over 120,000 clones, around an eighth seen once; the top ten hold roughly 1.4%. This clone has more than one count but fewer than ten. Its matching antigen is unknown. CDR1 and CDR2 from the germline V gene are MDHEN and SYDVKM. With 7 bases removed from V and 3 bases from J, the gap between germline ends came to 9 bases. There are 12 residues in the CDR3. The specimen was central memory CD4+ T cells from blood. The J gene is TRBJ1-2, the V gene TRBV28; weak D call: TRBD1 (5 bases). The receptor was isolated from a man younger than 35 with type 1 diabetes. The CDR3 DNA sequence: TGTGCCAGCATTGGGACGGACTATGGCTACACCTTC. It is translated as CASIGTDYGYTF.